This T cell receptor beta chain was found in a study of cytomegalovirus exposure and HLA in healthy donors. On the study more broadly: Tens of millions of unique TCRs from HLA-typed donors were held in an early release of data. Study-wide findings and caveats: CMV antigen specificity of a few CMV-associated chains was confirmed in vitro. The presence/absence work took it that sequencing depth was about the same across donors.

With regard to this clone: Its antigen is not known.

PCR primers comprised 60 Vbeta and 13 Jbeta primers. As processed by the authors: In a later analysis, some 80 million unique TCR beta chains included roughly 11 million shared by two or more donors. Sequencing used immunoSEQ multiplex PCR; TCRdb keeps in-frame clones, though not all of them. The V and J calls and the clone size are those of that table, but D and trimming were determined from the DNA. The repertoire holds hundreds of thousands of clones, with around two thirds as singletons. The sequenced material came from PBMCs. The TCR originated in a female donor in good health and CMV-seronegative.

This CDR3 is CASSLAGEPYGYTF. The CDR3 DNA follows: TGTGCCAGCAGTTTAGCAGGGGAGCCCTATGGCTACACCTTC. This sequence joins TRBV28 and TRBJ1-2; a weak D match, TRBD1 (6 bases). This CDR3 comprises 14 residues. V was cut by 2 bases and J by 4 bases, with 11 bases left in between. Per germline, CDR1 MDHEN and CDR2 SYDVKM.